This entry is about one T cell receptor (beta chain). Its antigen is as yet unknown. Sequenced by immunoSEQ multiplex PCR; TCRdb stores in-frame clones only, minus some. Of 110,000 to 150,000 clones listed, approximately 90% are singletons. Trimming removed 0 bases from V and 7 bases from J, with 14 bases in between. CDR1 is SGHRS and CDR2 is YFSETQ in the germline V gene. There are 15 residues in the CDR3. The sample originates from a study of T cell responses to AZD1222 COVID-19 vaccine. The study, taken as a whole, reports: Spike-specific TCR depth and breadth grew after two AZD1222 doses.

The chain recombines TRBV5-1 with TRBJ1-5; TRBD1 is a possible D gene (5 bases). This receptor was taken from an adult who received the AZD1222 COVID-19 vaccine. The source material was peripheral blood, sampled 28 days after the second AZD1222 dose. CDR3 sequence: CASSLAGGDGQPQHF. As DNA, the CDR3 is TGCGCCAGCAGCTTGGCCGGGGGAGATGGCCAGCCCCAGCATTTT.